The clone carrying this T cell receptor beta chain was counted once. Trimming at V came to 0 bases and at J to 4 bases, leaving 5 bases not matched to a gene. Germline V gene sequence: CDR1 SGDLS, CDR2 YYNGEE. This CDR3 contains 16 residues. Amplification used 60 Vbeta primers and 13 Jbeta primers. Repertoires were generated with immunoSEQ multiplex PCR, while TCRdb's copy carries only in-frame clones and drops some. The table shows about 170,000 clones, with roughly 80% occurring only once. This specimen belongs to a study of cytomegalovirus exposure and HLA in healthy donors. The sequence was obtained from a male donor in good health and CMV-seronegative. Sequenced input: PBMCs. The V and J genes are TRBV9 and TRBJ2-1; 9 bases are shared with TRBD2. The CDR3 nucleotides are TGTGCCAGCAGCGTAGAGGCGGGGGGGGCGTACAATGAGCAGTTCTTC. Residues: CASSVEAGGAYNEQFF.